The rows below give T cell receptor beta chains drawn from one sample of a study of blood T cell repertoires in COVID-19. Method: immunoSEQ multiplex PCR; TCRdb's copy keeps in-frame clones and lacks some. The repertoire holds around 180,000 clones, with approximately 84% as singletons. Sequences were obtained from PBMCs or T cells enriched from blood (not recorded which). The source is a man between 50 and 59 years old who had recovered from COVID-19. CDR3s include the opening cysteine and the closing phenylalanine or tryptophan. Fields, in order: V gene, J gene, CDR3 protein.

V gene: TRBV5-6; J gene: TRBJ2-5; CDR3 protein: CASSPLGGETQYF
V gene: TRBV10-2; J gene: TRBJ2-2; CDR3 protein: CASIGGGGSGELFF
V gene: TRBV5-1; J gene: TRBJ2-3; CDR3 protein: CASSSQNTDTQYF
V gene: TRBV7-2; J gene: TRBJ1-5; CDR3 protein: CASSGQVTQPQHF
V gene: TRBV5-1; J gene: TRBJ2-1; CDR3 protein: CASSPGLAGGPRNRGEQFF
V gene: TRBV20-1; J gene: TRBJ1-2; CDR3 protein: CSPKEQYGYTF
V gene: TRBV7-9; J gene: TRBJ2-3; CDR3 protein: CASSSGVADTQYF
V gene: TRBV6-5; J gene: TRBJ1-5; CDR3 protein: CASTRAAGGNQPQHF
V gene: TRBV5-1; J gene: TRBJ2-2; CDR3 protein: CASSLTLPTGVGELFF
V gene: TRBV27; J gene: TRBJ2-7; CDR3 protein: CATGGGQHEQYF
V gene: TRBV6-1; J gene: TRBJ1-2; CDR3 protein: CASSVGQGIGGYTF
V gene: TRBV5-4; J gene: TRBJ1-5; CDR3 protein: CASSLAGSNQPQHF
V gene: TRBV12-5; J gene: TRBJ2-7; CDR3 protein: CASGTRQGARGLAAGYEQYF
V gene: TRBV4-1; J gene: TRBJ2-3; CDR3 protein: CASSRLAGTSMVTDTQYF
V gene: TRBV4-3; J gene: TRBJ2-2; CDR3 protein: CASSQEPQGGTNTGELFF
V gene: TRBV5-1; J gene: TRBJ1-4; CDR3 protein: CASSLGGANEKLFF
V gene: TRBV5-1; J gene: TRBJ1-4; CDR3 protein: CASSSTGERTKKLFF
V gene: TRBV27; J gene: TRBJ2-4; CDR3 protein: CASSFSFGGTKNIQYF
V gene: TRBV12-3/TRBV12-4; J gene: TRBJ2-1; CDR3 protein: CASRGLAGDEQFF
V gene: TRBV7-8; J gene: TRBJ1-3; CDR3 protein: CASSLAQDSRLRGTIYF
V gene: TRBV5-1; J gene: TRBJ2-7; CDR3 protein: CASSLAGGDEQYF
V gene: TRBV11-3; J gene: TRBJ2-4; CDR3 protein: CASSPGGGLAKNIQYF
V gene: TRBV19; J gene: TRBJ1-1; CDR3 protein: CASSNRQKGGLNTEAFF
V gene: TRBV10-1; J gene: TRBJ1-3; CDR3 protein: CASSESKGHLSSGNTIYF
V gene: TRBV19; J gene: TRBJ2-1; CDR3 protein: CASSRGGLSYNEQFF
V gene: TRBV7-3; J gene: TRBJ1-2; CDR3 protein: CASSRGTTYGYTF
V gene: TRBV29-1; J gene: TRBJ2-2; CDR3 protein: CSVGGEARQTGELFF
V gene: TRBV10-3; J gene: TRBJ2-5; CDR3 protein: CAISDEAGGSSETQYF
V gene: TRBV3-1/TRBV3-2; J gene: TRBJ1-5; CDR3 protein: CASSPTVNNQPQHF
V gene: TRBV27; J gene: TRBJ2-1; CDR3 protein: CASSLSIIGEQFF
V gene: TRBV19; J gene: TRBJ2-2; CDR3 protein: CASSIRDRGLTGELFF
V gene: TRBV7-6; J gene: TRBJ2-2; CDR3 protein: CASSSLRSTGGVAGELFF
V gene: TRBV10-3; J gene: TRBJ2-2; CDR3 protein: CAAQGMNTGELFF
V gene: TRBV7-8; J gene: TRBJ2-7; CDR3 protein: CASSQGLAGLYEQYF
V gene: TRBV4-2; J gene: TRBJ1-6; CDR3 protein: CASSQGRQEYNSPLHF
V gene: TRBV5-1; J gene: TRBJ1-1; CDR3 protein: CASSPRVTNTEAFF
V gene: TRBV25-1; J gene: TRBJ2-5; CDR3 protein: CASSGLAWETQYF
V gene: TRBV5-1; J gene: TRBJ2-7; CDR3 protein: CASRTGGYDEQYF
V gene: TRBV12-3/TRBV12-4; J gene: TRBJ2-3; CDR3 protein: CASIRGGRDTQYF
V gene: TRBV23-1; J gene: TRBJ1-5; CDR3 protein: CASSDSGGWPQHF
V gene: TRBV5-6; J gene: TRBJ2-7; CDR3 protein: CASSPPTGFSYEQYF